This entry lists 13 T cell receptor beta chains sequenced from one sample in a study of a mutant IDH1 vaccine in newly diagnosed glioma (dated by TCRdb to the early 2020s). The sample's time point label, in plain terms: baseline, week 1 (first vaccination visit). The treatment or condition label of this sample denotes: pre-vaccination baseline after standard-of-care therapy. The receptor library was made with the immunoSEQ multiplex PCR assay. The clones in this table, taken by TCRdb from immuneACCESS, are in-frame only. Not every clone is retained; where verified, under half of the shortfall comes from an unresolved V gene, and the cause of the rest is unknown. The sample yields about 30,000 clones; approximately 80% were counted once. Approximately 20% of the sample comes from the top ten. The specimen comprised PBMCs, sampled from a glioma patient treated with radiotherapy, temozolomide or both. These receptors came from a man aged 25 to 45 with glioma.

This clone has a handful of counts. V and J are TRBV5-1 and TRBJ2-7; 7 bases agree with TRBD1. Losses at the gene ends were 2 bases for V and 2 bases for J; bases not matched to a gene: 4. Germline values: CDR1 SGHRS, CDR2 YFSETQ. CDR3 length equals 14 residues. CDR3 DNA sequence: TGCGCCAGCAGCTTTACAGGGGCCCCCTACGAGCAGTACTTC. Encoded protein: CASSFTGAPYEQYF. Full variable domain (missing parts from reference TRBV5-1 and TRBJ2-7): KAGVTQTPRYLIKTRGQQVTLSCSPISGHRSVSWYQQTPGQGLQFLFEYFSETQRNKGNFPGRFSGRQFSNSRSEMNVSTLELGDSALYLCASSFTGAPYEQYFGPGTRLTVT.

Only one count was recorded for this clone. The chain has TRBV7-9 and TRBJ2-3, with D possibly being TRBD1 or TRBD2 (5 bases each). The CDR3 is 16 amino acids. Germline CDR1 SEHNR, CDR2 FQNEAQ (reference sequence). Trimming removed 4 bases at V and 1 base at J, with 15 bases between. The CDR3 loop is CASSSGTRWGTDTQYF. In DNA, the CDR3 is TGTGCCAGCAGCTCCGGGACCCGTTGGGGCACAGATACGCAGTATTTT.

The CDR3: CASSSLAGPNSYEQYF. In DNA form, the CDR3 reads TGTGCCAGCAGCTCACTCGCAGGGCCAAACTCCTACGAGCAGTACTTC. This rearrangement joins TRBV7-2 to TRBJ2-7, with D maybe TRBD1 (5 bases). Trimming stripped 4 bases from V and 0 bases from J, with 16 bases between. The germline V gene encodes CDR1 SGHTA and CDR2 FQGNSA. This CDR3 spans 16 amino acids.

The rearrangement links TRBV9 to TRBJ2-7; no definite D call. The CDR3 extends over 13 amino acids. Trimming cost V 0 bases and J 1 base, with 5 bases left between them. The germline gives CDR1 SGDLS, CDR2 YYNGEE. CDR3 DNA: TGTGCCAGCAGCGTAGGAATTTCCTACGAGCAGTACTTC. Its protein is CASSVGISYEQYF.

The chain employs TRBV21-1 and TRBJ2-7; the table's D call, TRBD2, was not checked against the DNA. TRBV21-1 is assigned pseudogene status. This CDR3 has 17 residues. The CDR3, as DNA: TGTGCCAGCAGCAAAGACAGGCCTAGCGGGAGTTATCGCGAGCAGTACTTC. As protein: CASSKDRPSGSYREQYF.

The chain uses TRBV4-3 and TRBJ2-2; 12 bases map to TRBD2. Losses at the gene ends were 0 bases for V and 7 bases for J; bases not matched to a gene: 6. There are 17 residues in the CDR3. The V gene's germline CDR1 is LGHNA and CDR2 YSLEER. The chain's CDR3 is CASSQDPSGGAVGELFF. CDR3 nucleotide sequence: TGCGCCAGCAGCCAAGATCCTAGCGGGGGGGCCGTCGGGGAGCTGTTTTTT.

This clone was seen a few times. The gene calls are TRBV5-1 and TRBJ2-1; tentative D call: TRBD2 (6 bases). Germline V gene sequence: CDR1 SGHRS, CDR2 YFSETQ. CDR3 size: 18 residues. Between the trimmed V and J ends, which lost 1 base and 4 bases, there was a span of 21 bases. The CDR3 DNA reads as TGCGCCAGCAGCTTGTGGGGCCCAGGGTCGGCGGGATACAATGAGCAGTTCTTC. The encoded protein is CASSLWGPGSAGYNEQFF.

This chain connects TRBV5-1 to TRBJ2-1; D unclear. Trimming took off 0 bases at V and 8 bases at J, with 6 bases between the two ends. Germline values: CDR1 SGHRS, CDR2 YFSETQ. This CDR3 is 12 amino acids long. The CDR3 DNA follows: TGCGCCAGCAGCTTGGTAGGTGATGAGCAGTTCTTC. This encodes CASSLVGDEQFF.

The chain carries TRBV5-4 and TRBJ1-2; D ambiguous. This CDR3 region has 15 residues. The V end was cut by 2 bases, the J end by 3 bases, with 14 bases between. The V gene's germline CDR1 is SGHNT and CDR2 YYREEE (reference sequence). Here the CDR3 DNA reads TGTGCCAGCAGCTTTGGAATTCCAATAGACTATGGCTACACCTTC. Protein sequence: CASSFGIPIDYGYTF.

The V gene is TRBV4-3, the J gene TRBJ2-6; no firm D call. The ends were cut back, 5 bases at V and 1 base at J, with 12 bases in the middle. From germline, CDR1 is LGHNA and CDR2 YSLEER. This CDR3 comprises 16 residues. The DNA of the CDR3 is TGCGCCAGCAGCTCCCGGGCCCATTCTGGGGCCAACGTCCTGACTTTC. This sequence encodes CASSSRAHSGANVLTF.

The chain links TRBV29-1 to TRBJ2-7, with TRBD1 identical over 8 bases. CDR1 is SQVTM and CDR2 is ANQGSEA in the germline V gene. The CDR3 contains 13 residues. V lost 2 bases and J lost 2; bases outside the gene matches: 2. DNA of the CDR3: TGCAGCGTTGAAACAGGGGGGACCTACGAGCAGTACTTC. The encoded protein is CSVETGGTYEQYF.

This clone was observed a few times. The chain employs TRBV25-1 and TRBJ1-2; 12 bases are a match to TRBD1. The CDR3 runs 12 residues. Per germline, CDR1 MGHDK and CDR2 SYGVNS. Unmatched junction bases numbered 2, after V lost 7 bases and J lost 8 bases. The CDR3 is CASTGTGGGYTF. In DNA form, the CDR3 reads TGTGCCAGCACAGGGACAGGGGGCGGCTACACCTTC.

The chain carries TRBV5-4 and TRBJ2-7; D remains unclear. CDR1 is SGHNT and CDR2 is YYREEE in the germline V gene (reference sequence). Trimming removed 4 bases from V and 2 bases from J, with 16 bases in between. The CDR3 is made up of 15 amino acids. CDR3 nucleotide sequence: TGTGCCAGCAGCAACTCAACAACCAAACCCTACGAGCAGTACTTC. Its protein is CASSNSTTKPYEQYF.